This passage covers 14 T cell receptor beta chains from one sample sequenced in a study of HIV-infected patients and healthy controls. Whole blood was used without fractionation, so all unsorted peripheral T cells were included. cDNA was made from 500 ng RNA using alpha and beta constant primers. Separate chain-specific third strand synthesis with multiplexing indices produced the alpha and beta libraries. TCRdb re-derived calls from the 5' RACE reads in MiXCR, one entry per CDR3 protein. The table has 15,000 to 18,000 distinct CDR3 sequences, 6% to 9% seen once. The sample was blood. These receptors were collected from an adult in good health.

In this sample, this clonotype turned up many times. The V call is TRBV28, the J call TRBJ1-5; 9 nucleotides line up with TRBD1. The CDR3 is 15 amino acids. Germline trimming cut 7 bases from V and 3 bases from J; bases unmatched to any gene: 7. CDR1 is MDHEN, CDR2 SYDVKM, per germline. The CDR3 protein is CASTIGQGFNQPQHF. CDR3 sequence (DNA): TGTGCCAGCACCATAGGACAGGGGTTCAATCAGCCCCAGCATTTT.

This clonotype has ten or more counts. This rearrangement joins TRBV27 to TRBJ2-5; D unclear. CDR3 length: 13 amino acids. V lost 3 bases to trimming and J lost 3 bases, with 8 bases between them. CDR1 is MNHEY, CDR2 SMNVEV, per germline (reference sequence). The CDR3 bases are TGTGCCAGCAGTTTTGGCAGCAAAGAGACCCAGTACTTC. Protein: CASSFGSKETQYF.

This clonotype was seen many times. CDR3 DNA sequence: TGTGCCAGCTATCCCCCCATAGGGCGGGCGTCAGATACGCAGTATTTT. It specifies CASYPPIGRASDTQYF. The chain combines TRBV7-2 with TRBJ2-3, with D maybe TRBD2 (5 bases). Looked up from germline, CDR1 is SGHTA and CDR2 is FQGNSA. The CDR3 contains 16 residues. The V gene lost 8 bases and the J gene lost 4 bases, with 22 bases spanning the gap.

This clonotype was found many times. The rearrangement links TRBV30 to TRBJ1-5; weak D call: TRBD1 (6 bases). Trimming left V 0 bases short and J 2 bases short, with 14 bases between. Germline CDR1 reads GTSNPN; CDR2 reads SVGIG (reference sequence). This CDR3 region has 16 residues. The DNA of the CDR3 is TGTGCCTGGAGTGTAGCGGGGGCGCGCGGCAATCAGCCCCAGCATTTT. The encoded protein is CAWSVAGARGNQPQHF.

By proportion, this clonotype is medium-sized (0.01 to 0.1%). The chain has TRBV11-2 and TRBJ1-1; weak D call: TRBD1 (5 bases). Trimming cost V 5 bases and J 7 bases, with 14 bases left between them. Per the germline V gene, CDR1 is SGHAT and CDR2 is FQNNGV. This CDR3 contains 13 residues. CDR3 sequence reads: CASSRRGHLEAFF. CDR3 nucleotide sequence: TGTGCCAGCAGCCGACGGGGCCACCTTGAAGCTTTCTTT.

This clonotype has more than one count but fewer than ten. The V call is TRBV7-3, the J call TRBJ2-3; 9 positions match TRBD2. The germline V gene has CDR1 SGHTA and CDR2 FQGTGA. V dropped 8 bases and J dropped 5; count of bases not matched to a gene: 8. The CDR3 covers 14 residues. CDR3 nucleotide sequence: TGTGCCAGCGCCCCCAGCGGGGGGATAGATACGCAGTATTTT. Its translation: CASAPSGGIDTQYF.

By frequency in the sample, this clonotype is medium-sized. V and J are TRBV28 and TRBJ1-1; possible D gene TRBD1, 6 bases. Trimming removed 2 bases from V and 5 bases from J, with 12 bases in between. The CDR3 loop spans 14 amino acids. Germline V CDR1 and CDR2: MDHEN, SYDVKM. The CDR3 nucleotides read TGTGCCAGCAGTTTACGGTACCAGGGGACTGAAGCTTTCTTT. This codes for CASSLRYQGTEAFF.

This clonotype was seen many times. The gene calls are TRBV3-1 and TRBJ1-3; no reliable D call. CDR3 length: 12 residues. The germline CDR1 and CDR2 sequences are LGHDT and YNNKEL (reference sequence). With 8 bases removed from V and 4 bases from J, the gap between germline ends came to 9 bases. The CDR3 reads CASLSSGNTIYF. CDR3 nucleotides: TGTGCCAGCCTGAGTTCGGGAAACACCATATATTTT.

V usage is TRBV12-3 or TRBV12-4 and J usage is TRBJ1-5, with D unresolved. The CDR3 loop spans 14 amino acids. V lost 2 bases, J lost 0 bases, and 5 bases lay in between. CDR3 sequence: CASSLRNSNQPQHF. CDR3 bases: TGTGCCAGCAGTTTAAGGAATAGCAATCAGCCCCAGCATTTT.

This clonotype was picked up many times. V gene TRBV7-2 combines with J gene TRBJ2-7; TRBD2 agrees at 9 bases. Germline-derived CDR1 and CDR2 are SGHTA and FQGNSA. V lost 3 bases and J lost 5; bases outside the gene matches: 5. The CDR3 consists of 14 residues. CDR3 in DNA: TGTGCCAGCAGCTTTTTTCGGACTAGCGACGAGCAGTACTTC. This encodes CASSFFRTSDEQYF.

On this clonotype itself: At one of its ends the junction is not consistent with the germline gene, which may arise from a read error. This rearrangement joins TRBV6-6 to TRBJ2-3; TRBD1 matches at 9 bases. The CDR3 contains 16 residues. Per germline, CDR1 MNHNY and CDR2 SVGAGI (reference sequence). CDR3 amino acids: CASSPRDRASIDTQYF. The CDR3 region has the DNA TGTGCCAGCAGTCCCCGGGACAGGGCGAGCATAGATACGCAGTATTTT.

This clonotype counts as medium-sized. CDR3 loop: CSARDQPYEQYF. CDR3 sequence (DNA): TGCAGTGCTAGAGATCAGCCCTACGAGCAGTACTTC. The gene calls are TRBV20-1 and TRBJ2-7; unclear D gene. Between the trimmed V and J ends, which lost 0 bases and 2 bases, there was a span of 5 bases. The CDR3 covers 12 residues. Germline V lookup: CDR1 DFQATT, CDR2 SNEGSKA (reference sequence).

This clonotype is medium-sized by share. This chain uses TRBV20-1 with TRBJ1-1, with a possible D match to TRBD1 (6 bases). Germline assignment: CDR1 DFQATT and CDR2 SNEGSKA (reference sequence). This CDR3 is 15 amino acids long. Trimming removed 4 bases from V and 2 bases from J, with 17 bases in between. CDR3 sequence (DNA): TGCAGTGCTACAACTAGGACAGCTCGAAACACTGAAGCTTTCTTT. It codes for CSATTRTARNTEAFF.

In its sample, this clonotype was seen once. DNA for the CDR3: TGTGCCAGCAGCTCCAAGACAGTAAACACCGGGGAGCTGTTTTTT. It specifies CASSSKTVNTGELFF. The chain recombines TRBV7-6 with TRBJ2-2, with D possibly TRBD1 on 5 matching bases. The CDR3 contains 15 residues. Germline CDR1 SGHVS, CDR2 FNYEAQ. Trimming shortened V by 4 bases and J by 2 bases, and 11 bases separated the two germline ends.